The T cell receptor beta chain under discussion was sequenced for a study of vaccination effects on CD4 cells after COVID-19. Study background: Antigen-specific CD4+ T cell clonotypes were called by their expansion after viral peptide-pool culture in ViraFEST.

Cultured cells yielded isolated CD4+ T cells after 10 days. About this clone itself: Its specificity is not known.

Some clones are missing from TCRdb's copy, which holds only in-frame ones; the method was immunoSEQ multiplex PCR. The sample has under 40,000 clones, about four fifths seen once; the top ten hold 2.9%. The specimen comprised CD4+ T cells from PBMCs cultured without peptide, sampled before COVID-19 vaccination. This clonotype originated in a human donor who received a COVID-19 vaccine.

The CDR3 sequence: CASMSGTGYGYTF. In DNA form, the CDR3 reads TGTGCCAGCATGTCCGGGACAGGGTATGGCTACACCTTC. This sequence joins TRBV6-5 and TRBJ1-2; 9 bases fit TRBD1. The V gene end was trimmed by 7 bases and the J gene end by 5 bases; junction bases not matched to a gene: 5. The CDR3 loop spans 13 amino acids. Germline lookup yields CDR1 MNHEY and CDR2 SVGAGI.